This TCR beta chain emerged from a study of T cell responses to AZD1222 COVID-19 vaccine. Broader study findings: Spike-specific TCR breadth and depth both grew after two AZD1222 doses. Reportedly, close to half of spike-specific TCRs are directed against unmutated variant regions.

Using immunoSEQ multiplex PCR, the repertoire was profiled, and TCRdb retains in-frame clones only, with some absent. The data show about 120,000 clones, roughly 85% seen once. As regards this clone: The antigen is not known.

V dropped 1 base and J dropped 3; count of bases not matched to a gene: 7. CDR1 SGHTA and CDR2 FQGTGA come from the germline V gene. The CDR3 sequence is 16 residues long. The sample consisted of peripheral blood, taken on day 0 of AZD1222 vaccination. The rearrangement joins TRBV7-3 to TRBJ2-3; 7 bases map to TRBD2. The source is an adult in good health. CDR3 protein: CASSLNLASGTDTQYF. The CDR3 DNA reads TGTGCCAGCAGCTTAAATTTGGCTAGCGGTACAGATACGCAGTATTTT. Based on the CDR3 plus reference TRBV7-3 and TRBJ2-3, the full variable domain is GAGVSQTPSNKVTEKGKYVELRCDPISGHTALYWYRQSLGQGPEFLIYFQGTGAADDSGLPNDRFFAVRPEGSVSTLKIQRTERGDSAVYLCASSLNLASGTDTQYFGPGTRLTVL.